This TCR beta chain was documented in a study of T-cell reconstitution after alpha-beta-depleted transplantation in children. A library of TCRbeta sequences, prepared with unique molecular identifiers, was generated. TCRdb reprocessed the PCR reads via MiXCR and lists one record per CDR3 protein. Here the sample spans some 490,000 distinct CDR3 sequences, about an eighth being singletons. The CDR3 contains 19 residues. CDR1 is SGHAT, CDR2 FQDESV, per germline (reference sequence). Trimming cost V 1 base and J 0 bases; bases outside gene matches: 14. Specimen: PBMCs from the stem cell graft donor, collected from the stem cell graft. The chain has TRBV11-1 and TRBJ2-7, with 8 nucleotides matching TRBD1. The source of this sequence is a human donor who donated a stem cell graft to a child with combined immunodeficiency. In DNA form, the CDR3 reads TGTGCCAGCAGCTTAGTCAGCTCGACAGGGGCGAATAGCTCCTACGAGCAGTACTTC. Amino acid sequence: CASSLVSSTGANSSYEQYF.